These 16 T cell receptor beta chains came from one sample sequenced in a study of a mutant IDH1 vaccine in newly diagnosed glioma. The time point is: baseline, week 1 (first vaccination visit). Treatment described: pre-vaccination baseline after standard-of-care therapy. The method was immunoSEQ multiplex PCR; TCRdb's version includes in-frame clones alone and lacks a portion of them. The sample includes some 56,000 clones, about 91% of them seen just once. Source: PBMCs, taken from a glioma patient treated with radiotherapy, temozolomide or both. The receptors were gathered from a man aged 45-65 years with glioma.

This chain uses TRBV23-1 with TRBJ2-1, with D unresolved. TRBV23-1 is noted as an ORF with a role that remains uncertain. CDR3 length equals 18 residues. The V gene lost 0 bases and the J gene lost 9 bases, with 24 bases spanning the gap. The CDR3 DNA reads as TGCGCCAGCAGTCAATCGTTTCGCCTACCGAGTTTAAACAGTGAGCAGTTCTTC. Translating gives CASSQSFRLPSLNSEQFF.

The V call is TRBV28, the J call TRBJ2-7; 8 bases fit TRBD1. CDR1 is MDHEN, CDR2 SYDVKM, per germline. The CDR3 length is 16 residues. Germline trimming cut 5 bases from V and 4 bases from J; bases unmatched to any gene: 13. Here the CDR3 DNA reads TGTGCCAGCAGTCCCCGGGGGCAGGGGGCCAGATACGAGCAGTACTTC. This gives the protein CASSPRGQGARYEQYF.

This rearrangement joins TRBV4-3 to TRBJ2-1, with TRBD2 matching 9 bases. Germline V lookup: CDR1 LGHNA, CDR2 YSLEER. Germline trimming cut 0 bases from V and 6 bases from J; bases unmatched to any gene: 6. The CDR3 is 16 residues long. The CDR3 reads CASSQEGGGAFNEQFF. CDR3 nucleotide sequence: TGCGCCAGCAGCCAAGAAGGCGGGGGGGCCTTCAATGAGCAGTTCTTC.

Here the CDR3 reads CASSLQGAPSEQYF. The CDR3 DNA sequence: TGTGCCAGCAGTCTACAGGGGGCGCCGTCCGAGCAGTACTTC. The chain is built from TRBV6-6 and TRBJ2-7, with 9 bases fitting TRBD1. J was trimmed by 6 bases and V by 5 bases; bases with no gene match: 8. Germline CDR1 MNHNY, CDR2 SVGAGI (reference sequence). This CDR3 has 14 amino acids.

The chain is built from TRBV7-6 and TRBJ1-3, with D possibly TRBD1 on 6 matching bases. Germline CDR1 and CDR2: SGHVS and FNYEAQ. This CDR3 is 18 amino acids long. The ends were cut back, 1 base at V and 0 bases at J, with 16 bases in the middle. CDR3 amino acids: CASSLVLAGQSSGNTIYF. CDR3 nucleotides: TGTGCCAGCAGCTTAGTGCTGGCCGGACAGAGCTCTGGAAACACCATATATTTT. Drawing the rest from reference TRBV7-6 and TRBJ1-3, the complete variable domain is GAGVSQSPRYKVTKRGQDVALRCDPISGHVSLYWYRQALGQGPEFLTYFNYEAQQDKSGLPNDRFSAERPEGSISTLTIQRTEQRDSAMYRCASSLVLAGQSSGNTIYFGEGSWLTVV.

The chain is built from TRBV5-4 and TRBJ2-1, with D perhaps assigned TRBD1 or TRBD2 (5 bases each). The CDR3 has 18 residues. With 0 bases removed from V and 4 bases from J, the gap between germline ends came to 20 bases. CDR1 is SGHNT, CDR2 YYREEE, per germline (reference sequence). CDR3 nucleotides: TGTGCCAGCAGCTTGGCTCCTACTGACAGTGGCGGGTACAATGAGCAGTTCTTC. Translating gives CASSLAPTDSGGYNEQFF. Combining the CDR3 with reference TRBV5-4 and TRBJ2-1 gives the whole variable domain ETGVTQSPTHLIKTRGQQVTLRCSSQSGHNTVSWYQQALGQGPQFIFQYYREEENGRGNFPPRFSGLQFPNYSSELNVNALELDDSALYLCASSLAPTDSGGYNEQFFGPGTRLTVL.

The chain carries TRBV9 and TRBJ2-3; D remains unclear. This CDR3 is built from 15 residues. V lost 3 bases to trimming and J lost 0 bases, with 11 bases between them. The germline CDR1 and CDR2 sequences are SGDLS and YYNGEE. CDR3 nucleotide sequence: TGTGCCAGCAGCGCGGCGTTTTCTAGCACAGATACGCAGTATTTT. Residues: CASSAAFSSTDTQYF.

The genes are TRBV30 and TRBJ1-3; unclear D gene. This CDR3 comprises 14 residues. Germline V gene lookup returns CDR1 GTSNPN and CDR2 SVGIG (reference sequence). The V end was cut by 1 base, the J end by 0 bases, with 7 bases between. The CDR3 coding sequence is TGTGCCTGGAGTGAAGGTAGCTCTGGAAACACCATATATTTT. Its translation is CAWSEGSSGNTIYF.

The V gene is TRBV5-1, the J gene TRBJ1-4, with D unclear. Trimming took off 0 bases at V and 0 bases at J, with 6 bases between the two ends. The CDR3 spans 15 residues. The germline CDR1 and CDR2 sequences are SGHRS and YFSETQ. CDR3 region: CASSLGQTTNEKLFF. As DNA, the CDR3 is TGCGCCAGCAGCTTGGGACAAACAACTAATGAAAAACTGTTTTTT.

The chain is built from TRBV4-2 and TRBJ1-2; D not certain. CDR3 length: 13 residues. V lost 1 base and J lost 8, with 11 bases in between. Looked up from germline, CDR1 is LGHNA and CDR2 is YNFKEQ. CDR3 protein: CASSQAAGGGYTF. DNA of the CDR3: TGTGCCAGCAGCCAAGCGGCGGGTGGAGGCTACACCTTC.

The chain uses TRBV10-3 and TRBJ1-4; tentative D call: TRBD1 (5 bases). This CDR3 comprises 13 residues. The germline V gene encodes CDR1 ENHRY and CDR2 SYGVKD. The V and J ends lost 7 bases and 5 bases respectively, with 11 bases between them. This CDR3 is CAITWGENEKLFF. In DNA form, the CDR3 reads TGTGCCATCACATGGGGGGAAAATGAAAAACTGTTTTTT.

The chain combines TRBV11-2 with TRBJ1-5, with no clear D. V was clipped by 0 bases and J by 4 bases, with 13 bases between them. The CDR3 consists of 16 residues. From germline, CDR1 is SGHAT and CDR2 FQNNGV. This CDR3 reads CASSLDHRYSNQPQHF. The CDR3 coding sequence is TGTGCCAGCAGCTTAGATCACAGATACTCGAATCAGCCCCAGCATTTT.

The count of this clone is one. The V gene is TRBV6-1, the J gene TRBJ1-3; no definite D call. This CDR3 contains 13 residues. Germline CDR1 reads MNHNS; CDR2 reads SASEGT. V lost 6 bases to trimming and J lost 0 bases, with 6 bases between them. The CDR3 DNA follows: TGTGCCAGCAGCTATAGCTCTGGAAACACCATATATTTT. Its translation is CASSYSSGNTIYF.

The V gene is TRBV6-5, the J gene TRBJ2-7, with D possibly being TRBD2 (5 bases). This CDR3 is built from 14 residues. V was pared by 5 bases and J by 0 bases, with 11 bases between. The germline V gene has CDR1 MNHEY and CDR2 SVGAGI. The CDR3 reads CASSAPGSSYEQYF. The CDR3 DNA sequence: TGTGCCAGCAGTGCTCCGGGAAGCTCCTACGAGCAGTACTTC.

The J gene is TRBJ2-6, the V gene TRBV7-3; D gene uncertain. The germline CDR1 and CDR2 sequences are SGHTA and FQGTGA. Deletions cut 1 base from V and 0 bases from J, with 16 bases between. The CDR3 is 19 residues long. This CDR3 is CASSLRPTRRDSGANVLTF. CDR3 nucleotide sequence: TGTGCCAGCAGCTTAAGGCCCACTCGAAGGGACTCTGGGGCCAACGTCCTGACTTTC.

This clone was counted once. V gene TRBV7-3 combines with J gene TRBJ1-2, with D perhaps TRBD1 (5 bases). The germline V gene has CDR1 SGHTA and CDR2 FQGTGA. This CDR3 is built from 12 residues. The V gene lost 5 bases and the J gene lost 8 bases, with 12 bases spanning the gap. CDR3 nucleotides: TGTGCCAGCAGCCCCGGGGCGGGAGGCTACACCTTC. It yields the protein CASSPGAGGYTF. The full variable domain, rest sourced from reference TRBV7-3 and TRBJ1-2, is GAGVSQTPSNKVTEKGKYVELRCDPISGHTALYWYRQSLGQGPEFLIYFQGTGAADDSGLPNDRFFAVRPEGSVSTLKIQRTERGDSAVYLCASSPGAGGYTFGSGTRLTVV.